This T cell receptor beta chain was profiled in a study of T cell responses to AZD1222 COVID-19 vaccine. Comments on this clone: Its cognate antigen is unknown.

Looked up from germline, CDR1 is MGHDK and CDR2 is SYGVNS. The CDR3 length is 15 residues. The V and J ends lost 1 base and 3 bases respectively, with 12 bases between them. The data were produced by immunoSEQ multiplex PCR, yet TCRdb's version contains in-frame clones alone and is incomplete. Counted here are about 120,000 clones, 88% occurring once; the ten biggest clones make up 3.5% to 4.5%. Notes on the study in general: Unmutated variant regions are reportedly targeted by nearly half of spike-specific TCRs. Baseline seropositives among AZD1222 recipients totaled only 5 to 7. Donors were chiefly white British, with a greater number of females, and clonal diversity was perhaps underestimated. Vaccine-associated CD4 TCRs spanned spike, dominant at 160-218 and 743-854.

This TCR came from an adult in good health. The V and J genes are TRBV25-1 and TRBJ1-1, with D possibly TRBD1 on 6 matching bases. This specimen consisted of peripheral blood, obtained on day 0 of AZD1222 vaccination. The CDR3 loop is CASSESRGWHTEAFF. The CDR3 DNA reads as TGTGCCAGCAGTGAATCTAGGGGGTGGCACACTGAAGCTTTCTTT.